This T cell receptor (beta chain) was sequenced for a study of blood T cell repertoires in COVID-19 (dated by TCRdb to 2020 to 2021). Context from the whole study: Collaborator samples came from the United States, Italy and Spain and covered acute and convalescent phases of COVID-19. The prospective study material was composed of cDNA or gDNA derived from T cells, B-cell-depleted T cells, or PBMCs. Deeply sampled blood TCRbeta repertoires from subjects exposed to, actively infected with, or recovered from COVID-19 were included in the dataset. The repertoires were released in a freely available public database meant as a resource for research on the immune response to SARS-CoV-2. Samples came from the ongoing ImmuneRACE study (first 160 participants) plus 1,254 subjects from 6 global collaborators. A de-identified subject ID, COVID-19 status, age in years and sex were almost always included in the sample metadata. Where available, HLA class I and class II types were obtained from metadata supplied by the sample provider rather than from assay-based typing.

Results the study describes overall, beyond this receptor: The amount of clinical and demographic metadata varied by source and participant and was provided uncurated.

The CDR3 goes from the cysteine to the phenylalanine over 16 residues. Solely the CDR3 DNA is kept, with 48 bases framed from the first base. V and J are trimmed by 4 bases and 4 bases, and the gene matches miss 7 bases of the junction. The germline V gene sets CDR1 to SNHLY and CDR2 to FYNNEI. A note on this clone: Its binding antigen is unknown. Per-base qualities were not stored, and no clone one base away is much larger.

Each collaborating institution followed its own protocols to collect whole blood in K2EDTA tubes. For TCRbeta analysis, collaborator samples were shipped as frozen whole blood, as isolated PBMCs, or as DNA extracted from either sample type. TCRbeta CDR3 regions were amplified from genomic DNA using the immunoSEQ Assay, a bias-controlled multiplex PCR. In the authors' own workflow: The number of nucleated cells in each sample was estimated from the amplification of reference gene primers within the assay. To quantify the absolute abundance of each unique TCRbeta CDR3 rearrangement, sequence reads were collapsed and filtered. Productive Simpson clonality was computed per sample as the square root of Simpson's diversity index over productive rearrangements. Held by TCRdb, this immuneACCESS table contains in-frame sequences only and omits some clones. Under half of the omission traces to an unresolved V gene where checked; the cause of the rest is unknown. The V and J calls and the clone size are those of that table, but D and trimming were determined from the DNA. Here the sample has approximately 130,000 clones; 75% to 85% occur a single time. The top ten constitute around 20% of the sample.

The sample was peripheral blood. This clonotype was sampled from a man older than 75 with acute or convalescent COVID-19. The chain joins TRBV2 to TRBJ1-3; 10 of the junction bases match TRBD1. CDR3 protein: CASSAIGTGVGNTIYF. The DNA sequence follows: TGTGCCAGCAGTGCTATCGGGACAGGGGTAGGAAACACCATATATTTT.